These T cell receptor beta chains were read from a single sample in a study of beta chain features in type 1 diabetes. The repertoire was sequenced with immunoSEQ multiplex PCR; TCRdb's copy has only in-frame clones and lacks some. The sample lists approximately 170,000 clones; approximately 8.1% were seen once. Sequenced input: central memory CD4+ T cells from blood. Every receptor here comes from a man aged 18 to 29 with type 1 diabetes. The CDR3 runs from the conserved cysteine through the conserved F or W. A D gene is named only where the DNA matches it firmly. Not every row has a clone size; where given, it reads once, few, many or a size class.

j_call	clone_size	v_call	d_call	cdr3_aa	cdr3_nt
TRBJ2-1	NA	TRBV5-6	TRBD2	CASSFAGGLAGGNEQFF	TGTGCCAGCAGCTTTGCCGGAGGACTAGCGGGAGGCAATGAGCAGTTCTTC
TRBJ2-3	NA	TRBV4-1	NA	CASSQDPGTDTQYF	TGCGCCAGCAGCCAAGATCCCGGCACAGATACGCAGTATTTT
TRBJ2-1	few	TRBV11-2	NA	CASSLAAYNEQFF	TGTGCCAGCAGCTTAGCTGCGTACAATGAGCAGTTCTTC
TRBJ1-2	few	TRBV6-5	TRBD1	CASSPDRDYGYTF	TGTGCCAGCAGTCCAGACAGGGATTATGGCTACACCTTC
TRBJ2-1	few	TRBV5-4	TRBD2	CASSVTSALYNEQFF	TGTGCCAGCAGCGTTACTAGCGCTTTATACAATGAGCAGTTCTTC
TRBJ1-2	NA	TRBV6-6	NA	CASSYSRYGYTF	TGTGCCAGCAGTTACTCGCGCTACGGCTACACCTTC
TRBJ1-6	NA	TRBV27	NA	CASSPSSYEFTLHF	TGTGCCAGCAGTCCCTCAAGCTACGAATTCACCCTCCACTTT
TRBJ2-5	NA	TRBV5-1	NA	CASSPGETQYF	TGCGCCAGCAGCCCGGGGGAGACCCAGTACTTC
TRBJ2-3	few	TRBV30	NA	CAWSNSRPVTDTQYF	TGTGCCTGGAGCAACAGTAGACCCGTCACAGATACGCAGTATTTT
TRBJ2-3	many	TRBV29-1	NA	CSVLRQSTDTQYF	TGCAGCGTTCTCCGACAGAGCACAGATACGCAGTATTTT
TRBJ2-1	few	TRBV30	TRBD2	CAWSFLAAYNEQFF	TGTGCCTGGAGTTTCCTAGCGGCCTACAATGAGCAGTTCTTC
TRBJ2-5	NA	TRBV5-1	TRBD1	CASSRGQGIFQETQYF	TGCGCCAGCAGCAGGGGACAGGGGATATTTCAAGAGACCCAGTACTTC
TRBJ1-2	few	TRBV7-9	NA	CASSLQSGFGYSYTF	TGTGCCAGCAGCCTCCAATCAGGGTTTGGATATAGCTACACCTTC
TRBJ2-3	few	TRBV9	NA	CASSADYRQDTQYF	TGTGCCAGCAGCGCTGATTACCGTCAGGATACGCAGTATTTT
TRBJ1-2	few	TRBV29-1	TRBD1	CSVELNRGPGYTF	TGCAGCGTTGAGTTAAACAGGGGCCCCGGCTACACCTTC
TRBJ2-4	NA	TRBV7-8	NA	CASSSGKRDIQYF	TGTGCCAGCAGCTCAGGCAAGAGGGACATTCAGTACTTC
TRBJ1-5	NA	TRBV10-3	TRBD1	CATAYGQGNQPQHF	TGTGCCACCGCCTATGGACAGGGGAATCAGCCCCAGCATTTT
TRBJ2-7	NA	TRBV11-2	NA	CASSPASAVQYF	TGTGCCAGCAGCCCCGCCAGCGCGGTGCAGTACTTC
TRBJ2-7	few	TRBV5-6	NA	CASSGLRGSYEQYF	TGTGCCAGCAGCGGCCTGAGAGGCTCCTACGAGCAGTACTTC
TRBJ2-1	NA	TRBV19	TRBD1	CASSTSRDRGRDEQFF	TGTGCCAGTAGTACGAGCCGGGACAGGGGGCGGGATGAGCAGTTCTTC
TRBJ1-4	NA	TRBV6-5	NA	CASSYSTGLGEKLFF	TGTGCCAGCAGTTACTCTACAGGGCTGGGGGAAAAACTGTTTTTT
TRBJ2-6	NA	TRBV5-1	NA	CASSLDGSSGANVLTF	TGCGCCAGCAGCTTGGATGGGAGCTCTGGGGCCAACGTCCTGACTTTC
TRBJ2-1	NA	TRBV6-5	NA	CASRLGQFNEQFF	TGTGCCAGTAGGTTGGGGCAGTTTAATGAGCAGTTCTTC
TRBJ2-2	few	TRBV7-9	NA	CASSLGGNTGELFF	TGTGCCAGCAGCTTGGGAGGGAACACCGGGGAGCTGTTTTTT
TRBJ2-7	many	TRBV28	TRBD1	CASSVTGTAAYEQYF	TGTGCCAGCAGTGTGACCGGGACAGCGGCCTACGAGCAGTACTTC
TRBJ1-5	few	TRBV27	TRBD1	CASSLQGASILPQHF	TGTGCCAGCAGTTTACAGGGGGCCTCAATCCTACCCCAGCATTTT
TRBJ2-7	many	TRBV7-9	TRBD1	CASSSSGQLYEQYF	TGTGCCAGCAGCTCCTCGGGACAGCTGTACGAGCAGTACTTC
TRBJ2-7	few	TRBV27	NA	CASSLGGEYEQYF	TGTGCCAGCAGTTTAGGTGGGGAGTACGAGCAGTACTTC
TRBJ2-1	NA	TRBV28	TRBD1	CASSLSRGGARNEQFF	TGTGCCAGCAGTTTATCTAGAGGGGGCGCGAGGAATGAGCAGTTCTTC
TRBJ2-1	NA	TRBV19	TRBD2	CASNKWGGNEQFF	TGTGCCAGTAATAAGTGGGGGGGCAATGAGCAGTTCTTC
TRBJ2-7	many	TRBV5-1	TRBD1	CASSVTGGYSYEQYF	TGCGCCAGCAGCGTGACAGGGGGATACTCCTACGAGCAGTACTTC
TRBJ1-5	many	TRBV28	NA	CASRRDTHQPQHF	TGTGCCAGCAGACGGGACACCCATCAGCCCCAGCATTTT
TRBJ1-4	NA	TRBV27	TRBD1	CASSSGQEMGEKLFF	TGTGCCAGCAGCTCCGGACAGGAAATGGGTGAAAAACTGTTTTTT
TRBJ1-1	NA	TRBV27	NA	CASSLRSGGTEAFF	TGTGCCAGCAGTTTACGGTCCGGCGGGACTGAAGCTTTCTTT
TRBJ2-1	NA	TRBV10-3	TRBD1	CAIRSTGDGEQFF	TGTGCCATCAGGTCGACAGGGGACGGTGAGCAGTTCTTC
TRBJ1-2	NA	TRBV2	NA	CASSERQVYGYTF	TGTGCCAGCAGTGAAAGGCAGGTCTATGGCTACACCTTC
TRBJ1-2	NA	TRBV4-3	NA	CASSQEQALYGYTF	TGCGCCAGCAGCCAAGAGCAGGCTCTCTATGGCTACACCTTC
TRBJ2-1	NA	TRBV28	NA	CASSFRLGSDNEQFF	TGTGCCAGCAGTTTCCGGCTAGGTTCGGACAATGAGCAGTTCTTC
TRBJ2-5	NA	TRBV19	NA	CASSKSLGSGKETQYF	TGTGCCAGTAGTAAGTCCTTGGGGTCGGGGAAAGAGACCCAGTACTTC
TRBJ2-7	NA	TRBV9	NA	CASSVEAAAYEQYF	TGTGCCAGCAGCGTAGAAGCGGCAGCCTACGAGCAGTACTTC
TRBJ2-1	few	TRBV4-2	TRBD2	CASSQDWGLALDNEQFF	TGTGCCAGCAGCCAAGATTGGGGACTAGCTCTAGACAATGAGCAGTTCTTC
TRBJ2-5	few	TRBV18	TRBD2	CASMSGIQETQYF	TGTGCCTCCATGAGCGGGATCCAAGAGACCCAGTACTTC
TRBJ1-1	few	TRBV15	NA	CATSRVAGTEAFF	TGTGCCACCAGCAGAGTAGCGGGCACTGAAGCTTTCTTT
TRBJ1-4	few	TRBV9	NA	CASSPGTHTNEKLFF	TGTGCCAGCAGCCCGGGGACTCATACTAATGAAAAACTGTTTTTT
TRBJ1-2	few	TRBV4-2	NA	CASSQVASDSGYGYTF	TGTGCCAGCAGCCAAGTCGCGAGCGACAGTGGCTATGGCTACACCTTC
TRBJ2-5	many	TRBV5-4	TRBD1	CASSPGTAVTETQYF	TGTGCCAGCAGCCCGGGGACAGCGGTCACGGAGACCCAGTACTTC
TRBJ2-7	few	TRBV28	TRBD2	CASRTSGSTEQYF	TGTGCCAGCAGGACTAGCGGGAGTACCGAGCAGTACTTC
TRBJ2-5	few	TRBV4-3	TRBD2	CASSRDSGGAETQYF	TGCGCCAGCAGCCGGGATAGCGGGGGGGCGGAGACCCAGTACTTC
TRBJ1-1	NA	TRBV29-1	NA	CSAIQGNTEAFF	TGCAGCGCGATACAGGGGAACACTGAAGCTTTCTTT
TRBJ1-1	NA	TRBV18	TRBD1	CASSTTIGTANTEAFF	TGTGCCAGCTCAACAACAATCGGGACAGCGAACACTGAAGCTTTCTTT
TRBJ1-3	NA	TRBV2	NA	CASSNRDSGNTIYF	TGTGCCAGCAGTAACCGGGACTCTGGAAACACCATATATTTT
TRBJ2-7	NA	TRBV30	NA	CAWSVNGRNEQYF	TGTGCCTGGAGTGTAAACGGGAGAAACGAGCAGTACTTC
TRBJ2-1	few	TRBV15	TRBD2	CATSRAGGGNNEQFF	TGTGCCACCAGCAGAGCGGGGGGAGGGAACAATGAGCAGTTCTTC
TRBJ1-5	NA	TRBV5-6	TRBD1	CASSLGQGVRPQHF	TGTGCCAGCAGCTTGGGACAGGGGGTTCGGCCCCAGCATTTT
TRBJ2-1	few	TRBV30	NA	CAWSRGGPTYNEQFF	TGTGCCTGGAGTCGAGGCGGGCCTACCTACAATGAGCAGTTCTTC
TRBJ2-7	many	TRBV6-5	NA	CASSYSGREQYF	TGTGCCAGCAGTTACTCTGGCCGCGAGCAGTACTTC
TRBJ2-7	few	TRBV5-1	TRBD2	CASSLMPRGAYEQYF	TGCGCCAGCAGCTTGATGCCCCGGGGGGCCTACGAGCAGTACTTC
TRBJ2-5	NA	TRBV30	NA	CAWSVLRPKETQYF	TGTGCCTGGAGTGTGCTCAGGCCTAAAGAGACCCAGTACTTC